The T cell receptor beta chain under discussion was sequenced for a study of cytomegalovirus exposure and HLA in healthy donors listed by TCRdb under 2017. In terms of the full investigation: According to an earlier analysis of 550 to 750 of the donors, roughly 180 million T cells yielded over 100 million unique TCR beta sequences and 276 Gb of sequence data. An early release that covered fewer than 800 HLA-typed donors contained approximately 300 gigabases of sequencing data and 70 million to 100 million unique TCR sequences. Among the roughly 400 genotyped donors, approximately 82% belonged to the genetic ancestry cluster associated with self-reported Caucasian donors. The study aimed to test whether signatures of past pathogen exposure could be identified by cataloging public T cell receptors. The study used immunosequencing to profile the T cell repertoires of approximately 630 subjects and linked those repertoires to cytomegalovirus serostatus. A separate validation cohort of roughly 110 different subjects was used in addition to the roughly 700-subject first cohort. To predict cytomegalovirus infection status, the study combined high-throughput TCR immunosequencing, statistical association of individual TCRs with disease status, and machine learning. In a later analysis, previously published TCR beta repertoires from roughly 710 donors were re-analyzed and high-resolution HLA genotyping was added so that TCR occurrence patterns could be studied. Rather than using new phenotypic data, the later analysis identified candidate immune exposures from TCR beta sequences and from how often those sequences occurred across donors. An earlier analysis of about 620 of the donors applied high-throughput TCR beta sequencing to assess whether each TCR beta V gene segment acted as functional or pseudogenic. Donor age, sex, ethnicity and CMV serostatus were collected together with the repertoire data. In a later genetic analysis, genome-wide SNP genotypes for about 55% of the roughly 700 donors were used, and that subset was treated as a discovery cohort. Every discovery cohort repertoire had been produced on one sequencing platform. Class I and class II HLA loci were covered by the typing at four-digit resolution. The number of donors typed differed by locus, with roughly 620-630 for A, B, C, DRB1 and DQB1, around 500 for DQA1, 600 to 610 for DPA1, and around 450 for DPB1. Five DR-DQ haplotypes were treated as single units for association and clustering because of strong linkage in the cohort. Among 398 genotyped donors of the cohort, an average of about 240,000 unique TCR beta nucleotide sequences were sequenced per donor, 15% to 20% of them non-productive. The study at large found these results: Assigning TCR associations to individual alleles was difficult when HLA alleles, especially DR and DQ, strongly co-occurred. Several of the top co-occurrence clusters appeared to be linked to parvovirus B19, influenza, CMV and Epstein-Barr virus, according to a later analysis. The authors suggested that the approach could potentially be extended to other disease states and immunological phenotypes. Only TCR beta chains were sequenced in this cohort, and the absence of alpha or paired-chain data limited detectable features. A further reported finding was that TCR beta sequences accurately predicted the HLA-A and HLA-B alleles for most subjects in the first cohort. Most TCR sequences were observed very rarely across donors, whereas some public TCRs were present in many individuals. According to a later genetic analysis, donors in an Asian-associated ancestry cluster had fewer N-insertions in productive TCRs than the approximately 650-donor mean. Three of the identified cytomegalovirus-associated TCR beta chains were confirmed in vitro to be specific for cytomegalovirus antigens. The presence/absence analyses assumed that sequencing depth was roughly uniform across donors, and that assumption may not be true. Correlated functional status among segregating V segments might reflect linkage disequilibrium, but an unknown experimental factor could not be ruled out. Cytomegalovirus status was reported to be diagnosed by the classifier with high specificity and sensitivity in both the original and validation cohorts. A total of some 180 TCR beta chains were listed by the study as associated with cytomegalovirus. Because HLA typing was missing for some donors at each locus, association tests included only the typed subset. Some IMGT-functional V segments, including TRBV6-2 and TRBV6-3, could not be distinguished by the 87-base-pair reads and were therefore excluded. A later analysis found that TCR association rates varied across HLA loci, with DRB1 alleles showing the most associated TCRs and HLA-C alleles the fewest. The only immune exposure information available for the cohort was CMV serostatus. A later analysis found that HLA-associated TCR beta chains were more clonally expanded and had lower generation probabilities than equally common non-associated chains. About 17 rarely observed V segments, including chromosome 9 orphons, were excluded from the earlier analysis of several hundred of the donors because counts were too low. The sequencing pipeline was judged likely to have produced a cluster of highly shared sequence variants as a technical artifact. In a later analysis, around 17,000 TCR beta sequences were associated with specific HLA alleles at a false discovery rate of 0.05. An association between a missense DCLRE1C variant and V-gene and J-gene trimming of TCR beta chains was found in a later genetic analysis and replicated in an independent cohort. An earlier analysis of around 500 of the donors showed that most TCR beta V segments appeared in productive rearrangements either about 90% or about 30% of the time, which broadly matched IMGT annotations. Most CMV-associated TCR beta chains appeared to be HLA-restricted in a later analysis, and the HLA associations seemed to be driven largely by CMV exposure.

The cohort consisted of 650 to 700 healthy bone marrow donors. At the time of sampling, all cohort members were nominally healthy, though unrecorded immune exposures were likely present. The donor was CMV seronegative and was included in the group of 352 seronegative cohort members. Each donor provided a peripheral blood sample, and peripheral blood mononuclear cells were used for TCR beta sequencing. The Qiagen DNeasy Blood Extraction Kit was used to extract genomic DNA from the blood cell samples. Library prep was done by the immunoSEQ multiplex PCR assay. For the multiplex PCR, a mixture combining 60 forward primers for TCR Vbeta segments and 13 reverse primers for TCR Jbeta segments was used. Amplification of the CDR3 region of rearranged TCR beta genes was performed with a multiplex PCR assay on genomic DNA. On the Illumina HiSeq System, the amplified TCR beta libraries were sequenced as 87-base-pair reads. For the original study's pipeline: A later analysis tallied about 77 million unique TCR beta chains across the roughly 610 repertoires, and about 10 million of those chains were shared by two or more donors. To remove PCR and sequencing errors, raw reads were error-corrected and collapsed into unique sequences using a nearest-neighbor algorithm that merged closely related sequences. To assign V, D and J gene segments, CDR3 sequences were aligned to IMGT reference sequences. For a sequence to be retained, at least a six-nucleotide match to both a V gene segment and a J gene segment was required. A rearrangement was called productive if the CDR3 had no stop codons and remained in frame with V and J, and every other rearrangement was called non-productive. Following IMGT convention, CDR3 was defined as the stretch from the second conserved V-encoded cysteine to the conserved J-encoded phenylalanine. In an earlier analysis of roughly 580 of the donors, sequences lacking an unambiguous match to a single V gene segment were excluded. An earlier analysis of almost 600 of the donors classified V segments as functional when productive rearrangements were above 56.7% and as segregating when the standard deviation between donors was above 5%. A statistical classification framework was built to diagnose cytomegalovirus status from the catalog of TCR beta chain sequences. In a later analysis, TCR nucleotide sequences were compared against IMGT/GENE-DB human TR gene sequences so that V and J genes could be assigned. Using the TCRdist pipeline, a later analysis assigned CDR3 sequences along with most-parsimonious VDJ recombination scenarios. In a later analysis, every TCR beta chain was defined by the combination of its CDR3 amino acid sequence and its V-gene family, and reads without a unique V-gene family were dropped. A later analysis removed several hundred highly shared, low-generation-probability nucleotide sequences to deal with suspected cross-contamination and a sequencing artifact. In a later analysis, a clonal expansion index was calculated for each public chain from normalized within-repertoire ranks of inferred template counts. In a later analysis, generation probabilities were computed with a VDJ recombination model fitted to out-of-frame rearrangements, and the resulting probabilities were checked against IGoR. A later analysis scored TCR-TCR, TCR-HLA and TCR-CMV co-occurrence with hypergeometric tests, applying a repertoire-size bias correction to TCR pairs. To estimate false discovery rates, a later analysis permuted the HLA or CMV assignments 20 times. A later analysis grouped co-occurring TCRs with DBSCAN, adding TCRdist sequence similarity when clustering within HLA-allele-positive subsets. For co-occurrence clustering, repertoires with fewer than 30,000 or more than 120,000 public chains were excluded, along with a handful of repertoires with anomalous nucleotide sharing. TCRdb limited this immuneACCESS table to in-frame rearrangements with V and J called. A share of clones is missing; checked studies link under half to unresolved V genes, and the rest is unexplained. The DNA was the basis for D and trimming; V, J and clone size are from that table. Recorded for this sample are over 150,000 clones; roughly 74% of them occurred a single time. Of the sample, less than 5% is held by the ten largest clones.

The germline V gene gives CDR1 as MGHRA and CDR2 as YSYEKL. V is shortened by 0 bases, J by 4 bases, and the region joining them spans 15 bases. The CDR3 spans 16 residues, from the cysteine through the phenylalanine. Only CDR3 DNA remains: 48 bases, in frame from the first base. On this clone itself: Its antigen remains unidentified. Per-nucleotide qualities are absent, and no much larger clonotype sits a single base away.

The receptor chain draws on TRBV4-1 and TRBJ1-2, and the D gene may be TRBD1, 5 bases matching. The sequence derives from a male donor in good health and CMV-seronegative. Material for sequencing was PBMCs. CDR3 sequence: CASSQDWGTQFYGYTF. The DNA is TGCGCCAGCAGCCAAGATTGGGGCACACAGTTCTATGGCTACACCTTC.